This T cell receptor beta chain was obtained from a study of OX40 agonist ivuxolimab in advanced cancers. Turning to the overall study: The costimulatory receptor OX40 (CD134) was targeted by ivuxolimab, a fully human IgG2 agonistic monoclonal antibody. The point of sequencing TCRbeta in the periphery was to test whether ivuxolimab changed TCR sequence diversity and drove clonal T-cell expansion. Intravenous ivuxolimab was administered to patients every 2 weeks at six dose levels: 0.01, 0.1, 0.3, 1.5, 3 and 10 mg/kg. Among the approximately 50 dose-escalation patients, around 20 had hepatocellular carcinoma, roughly 15 melanoma, 9 renal cell carcinoma and 9 head and neck cancer. Prior anti-PD-1, anti-PD-L1 or anti-CTLA-4 therapy was permitted, and checkpoint inhibitors had been received by approximately 39% of dose-escalation patients. In the dose-escalation cohort, around four fifths of patients were male, and the mean age was 60 years with a range of roughly 20 to 79. Partial responses were achieved by three dose-escalation patients, of whom one had hepatocellular carcinoma and two had cutaneous melanoma. The monotherapy dose-escalation portion (N of about 50 patients) of the phase I ivuxolimab trial is reported in the paper. Study-wide findings and limitations: At doses from 0.1 to 3.0 mg/kg, clonal expansion was seen in both CD4+ and CD8+ blood T cells between baseline and week 6. Partial responders in the 0.1-3.0 mg/kg groups had among the lowest normalized peripheral clonal expansion, especially among CD8+ T cells. After ivuxolimab, expanded clones were on average more numerous among CD8+ T cells than among CD4+ T cells. Low levels of normalized T-cell clonal expansion were also seen in some nonresponding patients. Which antigens the clonally expanded peripheral T cells were specific for was not determined.

The germline ends are 7 bases apart after V is trimmed by 3 bases and J by 0 bases. CDR1 and CDR2, per the germline V gene, are MRHNA and SNTAGT. Spanning cysteine to phenylalanine, the CDR3 consists of 14 amino acids. Left in the record is the CDR3 DNA by itself, 42 bases read in frame from the first base. For sequencing of the TCRbeta CDR3 region, genomic DNA was extracted from the sorted cells. TCRbeta CDR3 regions were sequenced using the immunoSEQ Assay. TCRdb took this table from immuneACCESS and kept in-frame rearrangements with V and J called. Such tables lack part of the clones; where checked against another copy, unresolved V genes explain under half of the gap, and the rest is unexplained. The sample includes about 9,000 clones, with 66% observed a single time. 42% of the sample is taken by the ten largest. This clone was seen more than once but under ten times. Its antigen specificity is not known. The record has no base qualities; no much larger clone is one base away. Other nucleotide sequences in the sample specify the same CDR3.

The trial excluded patients who had a history of autoimmune disease or who were on systemic immunosuppression. In every dose cohort, peripheral blood was drawn for TCR sequencing at baseline, cycle 4 day 1, and cycle 7 day 1. The samples were taken from a phase I, first-in-human, multicenter, open-label dose-escalation trial of ivuxolimab. The trial enrolled adults with locally advanced or metastatic head and neck squamous cell, hepatocellular, melanoma or renal cell carcinoma. CD4+ and CD8+ T cells were sorted separately from peripheral blood before TCR sequencing. Sequencing used CD4+ or CD8+ T cells sorted from blood, obtained in a trial of the OX40 agonist ivuxolimab. The chain joins TRBV6-4 to TRBJ2-3; the D gene is possibly TRBD2, with 6 bases matching. This receptor was identified in an adult with an advanced solid tumor such as melanoma, head and neck, liver or kidney cancer. In nucleotides, the sequence is TGTGCCAGCAGTGAGGGGGGAAGCACAGATACGCAGTATTTT. Its protein product is CASSEGGSTDTQYF.